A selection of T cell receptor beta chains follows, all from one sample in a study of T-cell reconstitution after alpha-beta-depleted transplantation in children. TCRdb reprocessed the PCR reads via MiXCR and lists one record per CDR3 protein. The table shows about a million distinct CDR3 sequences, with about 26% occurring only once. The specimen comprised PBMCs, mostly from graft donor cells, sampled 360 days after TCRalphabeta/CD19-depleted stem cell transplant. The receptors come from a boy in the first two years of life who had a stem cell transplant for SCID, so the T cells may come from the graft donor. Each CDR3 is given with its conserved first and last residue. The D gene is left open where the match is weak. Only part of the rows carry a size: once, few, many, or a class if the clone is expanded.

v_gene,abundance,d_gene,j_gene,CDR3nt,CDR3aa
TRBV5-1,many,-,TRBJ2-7,TGCGCCAGCAGCTGGACGAGCTCCTACGAGCAGTACTTC,CASSWTSSYEQYF
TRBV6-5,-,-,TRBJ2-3,TGTGCCAGCAGTTACAATAGCCTACTCACAGATACGCAGTATTTT,CASSYNSLLTDTQYF
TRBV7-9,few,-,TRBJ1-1,TGTGCCAGCAGCTTAGAGCGTTACACTGAAGCTTTCTTT,CASSLERYTEAFF
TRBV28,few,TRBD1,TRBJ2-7,TGTGCCAGCAGTTTCCCTAGGCTTGGGACAGGGTATAGCTGGAACGAGCAGTACTTC,CASSFPRLGTGYSWNEQYF
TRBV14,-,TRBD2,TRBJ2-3,TGTGCCAGCAGCCAAACCACTAGCGGGGGAATCCCCCGCACAGATACGCAGTATTTT,CASSQTTSGGIPRTDTQYF
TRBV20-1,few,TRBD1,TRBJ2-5,TGCAGTGCTAGACGACAGGGGGTAGAGACCCAGTACTTC,CSARRQGVETQYF
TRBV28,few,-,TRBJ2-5,TGTGCCAGCAGTAAGCCGGGGATCGAGACCCAGTACTTC,CASSKPGIETQYF
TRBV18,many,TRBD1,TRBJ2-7,TGTGCCAGCAGCCGGACAGGGGCCTACGAGCAGTACTTC,CASSRTGAYEQYF
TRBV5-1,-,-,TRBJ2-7,TGCGCCAGCAGCTTGAACCTAGCGTCTTCAAAGGAACAGTACTTC,CASSLNLASSKEQYF
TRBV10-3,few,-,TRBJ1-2,TGTGCCATCAGGGAGGTCCAGGACGGGCCGACCAGGGCATACTATGGCTACACCTTC,CAIREVQDGPTRAYYGYTF
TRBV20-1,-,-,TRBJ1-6,TGCAGTGCTAGAGTAACAGGGAATTATAATTCACCCCTCCACTTT,CSARVTGNYNSPLHF
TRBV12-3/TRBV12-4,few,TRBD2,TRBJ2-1,TGTGCCAGCAGTTGGACTAGCGGGGGGTGGGAGCAGTTCTTC,CASSWTSGGWEQFF
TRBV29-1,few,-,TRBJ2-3,TGCAGCGTGCTGCGCGTGGATACGCAGTATTTT,CSVLRVDTQYF
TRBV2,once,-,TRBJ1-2,TGTGCCAGCAGTGGGTCCTCAAACTATGGCTACACCTTC,CASSGSSNYGYTF
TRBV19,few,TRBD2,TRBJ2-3,TGTGCCAGTAAGGCTAGCGGGGTCTTTACAGATACGCAGTATTTT,CASKASGVFTDTQYF
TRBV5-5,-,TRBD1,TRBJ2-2,TGTGCCAGCAGCGACCCCGGGACAGGGTACACCGGGGAGCTGTTTTTT,CASSDPGTGYTGELFF
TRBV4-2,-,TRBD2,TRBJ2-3,TGTGCCAGCAGCCAGGACCCTAGCGGGGGCACAGATACGCAGTATTTT,CASSQDPSGGTDTQYF
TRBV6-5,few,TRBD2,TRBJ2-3,TGTGCCAGCAGTTACTCTCTAGCGGGGGGGCCAGATACGCAGTATTTT,CASSYSLAGGPDTQYF
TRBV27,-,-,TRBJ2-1,TGTGCCAGCACTCACAACGGCGGAAATGAGCAGTTCTTC,CASTHNGGNEQFF
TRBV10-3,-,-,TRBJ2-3,TGTGCCATCAAGAGGGGTCTAGCGAACACAGATACGCAGTATTTT,CAIKRGLANTDTQYF
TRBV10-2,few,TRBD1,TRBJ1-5,TGCGCCAGCAGTGAGCGGACAGGGGTAGGCCAGCCCCAGCATTTT,CASSERTGVGQPQHF
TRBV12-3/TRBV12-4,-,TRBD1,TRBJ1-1,TGTGCCAGCAACGCCGGGACAGGGGTCACTGAAGCTTTCTTT,CASNAGTGVTEAFF
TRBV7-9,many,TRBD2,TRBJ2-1,TGTGCCAGCAGGGGTAGCGGGAGCTCCTACAATGAGCAGTTCTTC,CASRGSGSSYNEQFF
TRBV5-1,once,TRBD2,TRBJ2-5,TGCGCCAGCAGCCCCCCGGCGGCGGGAGTAGAGACCCAGTACTTC,CASSPPAAGVETQYF
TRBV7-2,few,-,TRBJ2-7,TGTGCCAGCAGCTTAGTAGGCGGGGGCCTCTCCTACGAGCAGTACTTC,CASSLVGGGLSYEQYF
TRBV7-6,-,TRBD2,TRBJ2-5,TGTGCCAGCAGCTTCAATCGACTAGCGGGAGACCAAGAGACCCAGTACTTC,CASSFNRLAGDQETQYF
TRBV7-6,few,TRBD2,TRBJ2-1,TGTGCCAGCAGCTTCCTTAGCGGGGACTCCTACAATGAGCAGTTCTTC,CASSFLSGDSYNEQFF
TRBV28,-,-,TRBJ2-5,TGTGCCAGCAGTTTGAGTAGGACTGACTTCCAGGGGACCCAGTACTTC,CASSLSRTDFQGTQYF
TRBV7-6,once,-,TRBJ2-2,TGTGCCAGCAGCTTAAGAGGGGATGAAGGGGGCACCGGGGAGCTGTTTTTT,CASSLRGDEGGTGELFF
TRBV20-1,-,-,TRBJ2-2,TGCAGTGCCCCGACTAGTTTGGTACCTTACACCGGGGAGCTGTTTTTT,CSAPTSLVPYTGELFF
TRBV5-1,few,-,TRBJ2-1,TGCGCCAGCAGGATAACACAGGGCTCCTACAATGAGCAGTTCTTC,CASRITQGSYNEQFF
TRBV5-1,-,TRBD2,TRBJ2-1,TGCGCCAGCGGCGGGGGGCCAAGCTACAATGAGCAGTTCTTC,CASGGGPSYNEQFF
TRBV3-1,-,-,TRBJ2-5,TGTGCCAGCAGCCGACGGACGGGTCAAGAGACCCAGTACTTC,CASSRRTGQETQYF
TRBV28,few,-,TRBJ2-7,TGTGCCAGCAGTCCTCACAGGGAGGCCCAAAAAGAGCAGTACTTC,CASSPHREAQKEQYF
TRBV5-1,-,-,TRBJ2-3,TGCGCCAGCAGCCTACGGATGGCAGATACGCAGTATTTT,CASSLRMADTQYF
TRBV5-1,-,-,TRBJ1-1,TGCGCCAGCAGCTTGGCTTCGGGCCCGGCGGTTATAGCTGAAGCTTTCTTT,CASSLASGPAVIAEAFF
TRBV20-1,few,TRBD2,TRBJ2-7,TGCAGTGCCGGGCGGGGGATGGACTACGAGCAGTACTTC,CSAGRGMDYEQYF
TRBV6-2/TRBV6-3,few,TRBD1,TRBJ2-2,TGTGCCAGCAGTTACCTTGGGACAGGGGTCACCGGGGAGCTGTTTTTT,CASSYLGTGVTGELFF
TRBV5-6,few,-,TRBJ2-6,TGTGCCAGCAGCTCCCGAGGGGCTGGGGCCAACGTCCTGACTTTC,CASSSRGAGANVLTF
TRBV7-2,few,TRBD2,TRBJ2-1,TGTGCCAGCAGCTTCATTAGCGGGGGGCCCTACAATGAGCAGTTCTTC,CASSFISGGPYNEQFF
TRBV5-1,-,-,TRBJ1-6,TGCGCCAGCAGCCTACAGGGAGCCAATAATTCACCCCTCCACTTT,CASSLQGANNSPLHF